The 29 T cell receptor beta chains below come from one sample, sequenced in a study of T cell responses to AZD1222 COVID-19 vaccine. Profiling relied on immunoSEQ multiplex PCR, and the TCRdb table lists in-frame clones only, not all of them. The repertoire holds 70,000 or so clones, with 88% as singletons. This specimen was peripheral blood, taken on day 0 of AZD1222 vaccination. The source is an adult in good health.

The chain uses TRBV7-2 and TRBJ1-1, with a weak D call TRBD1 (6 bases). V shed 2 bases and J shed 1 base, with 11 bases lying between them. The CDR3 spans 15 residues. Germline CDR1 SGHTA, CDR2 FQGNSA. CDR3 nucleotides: TGTGCCAGCAGCTTATTCGGACAGAAGAACACTGAAGCTTTCTTT. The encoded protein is CASSLFGQKNTEAFF.

The CDR3 loop is CASSLIHSRPPYEQYF. Here the CDR3 DNA reads TGTGCCAGCAGCTTAATTCACAGCCGACCTCCCTACGAGCAGTACTTC. V usage is TRBV11-2 and J usage is TRBJ2-7, with D unclear. V was pared by 2 bases and J by 2 bases, with 16 bases between. Germline CDR1 is SGHAT and CDR2 is FQNNGV. The CDR3 covers 16 residues.

The CDR3 region is CASSDAAISQPQHF. CDR3 in DNA: TGTGCCAGCAGCGATGCAGCGATAAGTCAGCCCCAGCATTTT. The chain recombines TRBV7-9 with TRBJ1-5; D ambiguous. Between the trimmed V and J ends, which lost 5 bases and 6 bases, there was a span of 14 bases. This CDR3 is built from 14 residues. Germline lookup yields CDR1 SEHNR and CDR2 FQNEAQ (reference sequence). Looking up the rest from reference TRBV7-9 and TRBJ1-5 gives the full variable domain: DTGVSQNPRHKITKRGQNVTFRCDPISEHNRLYWYRQTLGQGPEFLTYFQNEAQLEKSRLLSDRFSAERPKGSFSTLEIQRTEQGDSAMYLCASSDAAISQPQHFGDGTRLSIL.

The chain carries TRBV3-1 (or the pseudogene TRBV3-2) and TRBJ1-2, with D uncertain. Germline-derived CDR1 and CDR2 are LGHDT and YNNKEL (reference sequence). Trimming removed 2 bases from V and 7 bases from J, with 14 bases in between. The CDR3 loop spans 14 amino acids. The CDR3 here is CASSQNVIAGGYTF. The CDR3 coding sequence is TGTGCCAGCAGCCAAAATGTGATCGCCGGTGGCTACACCTTC.

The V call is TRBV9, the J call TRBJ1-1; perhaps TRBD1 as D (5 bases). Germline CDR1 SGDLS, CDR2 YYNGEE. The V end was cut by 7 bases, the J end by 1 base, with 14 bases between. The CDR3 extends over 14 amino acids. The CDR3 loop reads CASSRAGQNTEAFF. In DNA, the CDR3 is TGTGCCAGCTCCAGGGCAGGCCAGAACACTGAAGCTTTCTTT.

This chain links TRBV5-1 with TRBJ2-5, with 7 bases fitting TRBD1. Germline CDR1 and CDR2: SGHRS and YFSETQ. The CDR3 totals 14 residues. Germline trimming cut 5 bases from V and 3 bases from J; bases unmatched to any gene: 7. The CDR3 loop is CASRKSGTEETQYF. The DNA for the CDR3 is TGCGCCAGCAGAAAATCCGGGACAGAAGAGACCCAGTACTTC.

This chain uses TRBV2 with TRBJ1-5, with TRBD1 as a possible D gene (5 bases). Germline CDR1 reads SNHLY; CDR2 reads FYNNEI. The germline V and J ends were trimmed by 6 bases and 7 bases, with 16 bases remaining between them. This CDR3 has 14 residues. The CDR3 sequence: CASRLRDGAQPQHF. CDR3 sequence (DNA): TGTGCCAGCAGACTCCGGGACGGGGCGCAGCCCCAGCATTTT.

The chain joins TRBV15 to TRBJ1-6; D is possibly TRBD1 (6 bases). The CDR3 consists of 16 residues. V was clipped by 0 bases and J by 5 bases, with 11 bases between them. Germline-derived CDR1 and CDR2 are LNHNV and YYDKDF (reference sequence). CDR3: CATSRDPRTDNSPLHF. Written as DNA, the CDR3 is TGTGCCACCAGCAGAGATCCGAGGACAGATAATTCACCCCTCCACTTT.

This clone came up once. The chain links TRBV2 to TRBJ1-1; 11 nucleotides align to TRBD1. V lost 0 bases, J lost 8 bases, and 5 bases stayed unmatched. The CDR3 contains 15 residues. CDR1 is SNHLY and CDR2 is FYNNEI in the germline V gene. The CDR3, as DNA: TGTGCCAGCAGTGAAGCTGGGACAGGGGGAGAAGAAGCTTTCTTT. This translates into CASSEAGTGGEEAFF.

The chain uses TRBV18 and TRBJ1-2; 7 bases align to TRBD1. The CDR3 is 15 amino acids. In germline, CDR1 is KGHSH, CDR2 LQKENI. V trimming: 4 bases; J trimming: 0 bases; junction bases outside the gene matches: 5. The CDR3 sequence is CASSLDREPNYGYTF. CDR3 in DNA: TGTGCCAGCTCACTTGACAGGGAACCTAACTATGGCTACACCTTC.

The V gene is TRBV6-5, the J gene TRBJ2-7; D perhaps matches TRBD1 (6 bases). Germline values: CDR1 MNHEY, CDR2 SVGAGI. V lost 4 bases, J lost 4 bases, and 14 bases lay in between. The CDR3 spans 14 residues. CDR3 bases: TGTGCCAGCAGTTCGGGGCAGGGGATGTACGAGCAGTACTTC. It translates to CASSSGQGMYEQYF.

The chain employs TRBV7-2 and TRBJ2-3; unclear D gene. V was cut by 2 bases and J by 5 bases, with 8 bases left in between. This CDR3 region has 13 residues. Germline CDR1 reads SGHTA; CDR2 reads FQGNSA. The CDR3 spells CASSLLVGDTQYF. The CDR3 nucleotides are TGTGCCAGCAGCTTATTGGTGGGAGATACGCAGTATTTT.

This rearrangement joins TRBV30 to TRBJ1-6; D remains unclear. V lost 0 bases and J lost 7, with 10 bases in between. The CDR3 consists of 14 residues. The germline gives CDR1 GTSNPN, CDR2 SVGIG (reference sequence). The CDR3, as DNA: TGTGCCTGGAGTGTAAGGGTCCCCAATTCACCCCTCCACTTT. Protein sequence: CAWSVRVPNSPLHF.

This CDR3 is CASSQDGYELFF. CDR3 DNA sequence: TGTGCCAGCAGCCAAGACGGCTACGAACTGTTTTTT. This chain uses TRBV4-2 with TRBJ1-4; D remains unclear. CDR3 length equals 12 residues. CDR1 is LGHNA and CDR2 is YNFKEQ in the germline V gene. Trimming took off 0 bases at V and 12 bases at J, with 8 bases between the two ends.

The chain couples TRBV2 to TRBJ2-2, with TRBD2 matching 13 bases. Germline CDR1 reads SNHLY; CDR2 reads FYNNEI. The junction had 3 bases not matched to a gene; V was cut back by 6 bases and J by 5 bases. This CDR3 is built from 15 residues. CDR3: CASRATSGGTGELFF. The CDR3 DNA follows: TGTGCCAGCAGAGCGACTAGCGGGGGGACCGGGGAGCTGTTTTTT.

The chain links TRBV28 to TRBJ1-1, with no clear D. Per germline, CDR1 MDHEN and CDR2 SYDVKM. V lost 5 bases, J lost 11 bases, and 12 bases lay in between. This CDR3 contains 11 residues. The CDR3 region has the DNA TGTGCCAGCAGTGACCGGATTATGGCTTTCTTT. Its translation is CASSDRIMAFF.

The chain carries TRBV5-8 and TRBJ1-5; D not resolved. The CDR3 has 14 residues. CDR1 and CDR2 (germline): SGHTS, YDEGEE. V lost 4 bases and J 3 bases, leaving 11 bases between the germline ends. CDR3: CASSLRTFNQPQHF. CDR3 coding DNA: TGTGCCAGCAGCCTCAGGACCTTCAATCAGCCCCAGCATTTT.

The chain's CDR3 is CASSPTGQTPFSYGYTF. In nucleotides, the CDR3 is TGTGCCAGCTCACCAACGGGTCAGACTCCCTTTAGCTATGGCTACACCTTC. The chain couples TRBV18 to TRBJ1-2; D gene ambiguous. Trimming removed 2 bases at V and 4 bases at J, with 20 bases between. Germline V CDR1 and CDR2: KGHSH, LQKENI. This CDR3 region has 17 residues. Complete variable domain (other parts from reference TRBV18 and TRBJ1-2): NAGVMQNPRHLVRRRGQEARLRCSPMKGHSHVYWYRQLPEEGLKFMVYLQKENIIDESGMPKERFSAEFPKEGPSILRIQQVVRGDSAAYFCASSPTGQTPFSYGYTFGSGTRLTVV.

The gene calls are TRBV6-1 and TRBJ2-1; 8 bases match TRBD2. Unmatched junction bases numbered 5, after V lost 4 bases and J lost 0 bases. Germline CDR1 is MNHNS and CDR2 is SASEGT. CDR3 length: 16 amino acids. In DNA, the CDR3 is TGTGCCAGCAGTGTAGACGGGAGGGCCTCCTACAATGAGCAGTTCTTC. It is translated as CASSVDGRASYNEQFF.

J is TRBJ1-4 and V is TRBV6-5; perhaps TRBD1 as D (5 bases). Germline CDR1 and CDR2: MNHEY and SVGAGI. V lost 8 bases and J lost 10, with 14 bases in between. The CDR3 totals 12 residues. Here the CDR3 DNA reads TGTGCCAGCCGGGATCCTCAGGGAAAACTGTTTTTT. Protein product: CASRDPQGKLFF.

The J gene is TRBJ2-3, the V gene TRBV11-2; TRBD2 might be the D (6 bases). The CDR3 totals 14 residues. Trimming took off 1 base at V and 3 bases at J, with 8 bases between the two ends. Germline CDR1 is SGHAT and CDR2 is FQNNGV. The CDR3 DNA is TGTGCCAGCAGCTTAGGACGGGGGACAGATACGCAGTATTTT. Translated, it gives CASSLGRGTDTQYF.

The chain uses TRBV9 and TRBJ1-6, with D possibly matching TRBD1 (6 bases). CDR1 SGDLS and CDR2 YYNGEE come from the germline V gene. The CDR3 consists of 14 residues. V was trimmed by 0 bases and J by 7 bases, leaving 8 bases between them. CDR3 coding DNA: TGTGCCAGCAGCGTAGGAGGGGGAAATTCACCCCTCCACTTT. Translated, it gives CASSVGGGNSPLHF.

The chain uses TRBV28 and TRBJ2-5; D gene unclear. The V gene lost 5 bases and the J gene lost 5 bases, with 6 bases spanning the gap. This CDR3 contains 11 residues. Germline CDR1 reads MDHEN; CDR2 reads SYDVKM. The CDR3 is CASSLPETQYF. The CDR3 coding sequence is TGTGCCAGCAGTCTCCCTGAGACCCAGTACTTC.

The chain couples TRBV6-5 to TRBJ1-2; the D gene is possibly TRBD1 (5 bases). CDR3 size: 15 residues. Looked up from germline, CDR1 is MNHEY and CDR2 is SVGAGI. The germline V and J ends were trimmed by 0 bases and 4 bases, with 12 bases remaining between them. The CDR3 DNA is TGTGCCAGCAGTTACTCGAGTGGGACCGTCTATGGCTACACCTTC. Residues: CASSYSSGTVYGYTF.

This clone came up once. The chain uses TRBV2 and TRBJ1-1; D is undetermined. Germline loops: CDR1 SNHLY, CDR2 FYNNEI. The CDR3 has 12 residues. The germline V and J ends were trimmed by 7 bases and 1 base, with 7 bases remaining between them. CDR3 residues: CASTTGNTEAFF. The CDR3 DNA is TGTGCCAGCACTACGGGGAACACTGAAGCTTTCTTT.

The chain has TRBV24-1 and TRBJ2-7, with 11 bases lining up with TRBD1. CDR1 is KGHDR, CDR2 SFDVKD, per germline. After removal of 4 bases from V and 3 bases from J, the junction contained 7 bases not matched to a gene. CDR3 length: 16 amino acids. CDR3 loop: CATSEPRTGGGYEQYF. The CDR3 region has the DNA TGTGCCACCAGTGAACCTCGGACAGGGGGCGGCTACGAGCAGTACTTC.

Here the CDR3 DNA reads TGTGCCTGGACCTTGGGAGACGATTCACCCCTCCACTTT. It codes for CAWTLGDDSPLHF. The genes are TRBV30 and TRBJ1-6; D gene uncertain. Germline CDR1 GTSNPN, CDR2 SVGIG (reference sequence). The CDR3 runs to 13 residues. V was clipped by 4 bases and J by 8 bases, with 12 bases between them.

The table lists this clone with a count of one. CDR3 bases: TGTGCCAGCAGCAGTAGTGAGACCCAGTACTTC. Residues: CASSSSETQYF. The chain employs TRBV5-6 and TRBJ2-5; D gene uncertain. Trimming cost V 4 bases and J 5 bases, with 6 bases left between them. This CDR3 is 11 amino acids long. CDR1 is SGHDT and CDR2 is YYEEEE in the germline V gene.

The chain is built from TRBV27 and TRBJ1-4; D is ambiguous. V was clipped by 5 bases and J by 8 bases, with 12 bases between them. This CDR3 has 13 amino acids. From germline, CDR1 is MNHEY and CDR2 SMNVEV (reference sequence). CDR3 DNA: TGTGCCAGCAGTGGATGGTTGGGAGAAAAACTGTTTTTT. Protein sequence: CASSGWLGEKLFF.